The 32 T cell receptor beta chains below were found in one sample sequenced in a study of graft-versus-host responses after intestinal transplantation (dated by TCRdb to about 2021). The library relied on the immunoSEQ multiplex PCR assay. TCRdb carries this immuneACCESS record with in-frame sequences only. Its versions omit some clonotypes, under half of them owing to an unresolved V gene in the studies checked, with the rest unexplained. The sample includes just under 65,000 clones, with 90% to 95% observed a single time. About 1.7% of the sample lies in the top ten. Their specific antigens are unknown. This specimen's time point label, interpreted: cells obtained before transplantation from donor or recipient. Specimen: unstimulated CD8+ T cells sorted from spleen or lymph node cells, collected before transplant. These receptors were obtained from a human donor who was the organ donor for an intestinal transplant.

The CDR3 DNA reads as TGTGCCAGCATAGGGACTAGTAAAATTAATGAGCAGTTCTTC. Encoded protein: CASIGTSKINEQFF. J is TRBJ2-1 and V is TRBV2, with 8 nucleotides matching TRBD2. Germline CDR1 reads SNHLY; CDR2 reads FYNNEI. The CDR3 covers 14 residues. Trimming at V came to 7 bases and at J to 7 bases, leaving 9 bases not matched to a gene.

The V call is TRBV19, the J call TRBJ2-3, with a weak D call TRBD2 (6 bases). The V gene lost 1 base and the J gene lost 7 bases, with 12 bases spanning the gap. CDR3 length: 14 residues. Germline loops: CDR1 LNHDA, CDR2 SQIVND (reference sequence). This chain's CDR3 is CASSIGDFPHTQYF. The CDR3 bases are TGTGCCAGTAGTATAGGGGACTTCCCACATACGCAGTATTTT.

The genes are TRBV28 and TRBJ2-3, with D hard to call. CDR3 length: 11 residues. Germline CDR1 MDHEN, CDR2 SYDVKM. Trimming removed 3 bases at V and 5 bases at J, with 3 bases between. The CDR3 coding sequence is TGTGCCAGCAGTTTCTTAGATACGCAGTATTTT. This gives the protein CASSFLDTQYF.

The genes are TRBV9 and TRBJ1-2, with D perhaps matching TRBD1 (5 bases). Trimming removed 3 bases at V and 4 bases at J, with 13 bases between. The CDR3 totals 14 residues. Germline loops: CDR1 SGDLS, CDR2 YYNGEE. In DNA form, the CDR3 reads TGTGCCAGCAGCGCCACAGGCGGCGGCTATGGCTACACCTTC. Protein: CASSATGGGYGYTF.

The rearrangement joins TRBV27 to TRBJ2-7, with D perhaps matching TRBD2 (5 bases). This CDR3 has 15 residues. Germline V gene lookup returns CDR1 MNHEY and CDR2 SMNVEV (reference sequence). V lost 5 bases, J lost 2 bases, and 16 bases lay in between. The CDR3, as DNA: TGTGCCAGCAGTGTACACACCGGGATCGCCTACGAGCAGTACTTC. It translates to CASSVHTGIAYEQYF.

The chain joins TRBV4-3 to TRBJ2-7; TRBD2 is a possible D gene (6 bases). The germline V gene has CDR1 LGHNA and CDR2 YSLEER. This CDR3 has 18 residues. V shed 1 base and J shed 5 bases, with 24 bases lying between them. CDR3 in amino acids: CASSQAPRGWEEEDEQYF. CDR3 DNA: TGCGCCAGCAGCCAAGCCCCTCGGGGGTGGGAGGAGGAGGACGAGCAGTACTTC.

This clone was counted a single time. CDR3: CASSQALGGDTEAFF. CDR3 DNA sequence: TGTGCCAGCAGCCAAGCCCTAGGGGGCGACACTGAAGCTTTCTTT. The rearrangement joins TRBV4-2 to TRBJ1-1; 7 nucleotides line up with TRBD1. The CDR3 consists of 15 residues. Germline V lookup: CDR1 LGHNA, CDR2 YNFKEQ. Trimming took 1 base from V and 3 from J; bases not matched to a gene: 5.

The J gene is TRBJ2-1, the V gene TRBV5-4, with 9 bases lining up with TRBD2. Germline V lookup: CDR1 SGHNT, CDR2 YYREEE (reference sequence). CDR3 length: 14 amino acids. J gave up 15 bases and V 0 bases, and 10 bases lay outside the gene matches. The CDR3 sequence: CASSLGTSEFMAFF. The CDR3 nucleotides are TGTGCCAGCAGCTTGGGGACTAGCGAATTTATGGCGTTCTTC.

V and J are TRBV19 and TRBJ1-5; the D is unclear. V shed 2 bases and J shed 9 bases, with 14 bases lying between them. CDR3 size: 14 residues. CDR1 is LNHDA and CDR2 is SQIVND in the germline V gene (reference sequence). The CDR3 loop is CASSISAVMGPQHF. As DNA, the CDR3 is TGTGCCAGTAGTATATCGGCGGTAATGGGGCCCCAGCATTTT.

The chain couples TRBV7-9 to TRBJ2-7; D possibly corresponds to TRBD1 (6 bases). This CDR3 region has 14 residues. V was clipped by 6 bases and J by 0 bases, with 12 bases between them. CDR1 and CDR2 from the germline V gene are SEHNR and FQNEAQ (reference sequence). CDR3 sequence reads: CASSPGTYSYEQYF. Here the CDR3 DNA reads TGTGCCAGCAGTCCCGGGACATACTCCTACGAGCAGTACTTC.

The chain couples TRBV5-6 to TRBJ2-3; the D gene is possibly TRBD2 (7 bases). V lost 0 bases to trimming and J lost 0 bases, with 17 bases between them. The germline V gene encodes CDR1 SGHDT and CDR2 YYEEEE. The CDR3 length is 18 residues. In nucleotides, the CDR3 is TGTGCCAGCAGCTTGGGGGGGCGAAAAGCGGGGAGCACAGATACGCAGTATTTT. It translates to CASSLGGRKAGSTDTQYF.

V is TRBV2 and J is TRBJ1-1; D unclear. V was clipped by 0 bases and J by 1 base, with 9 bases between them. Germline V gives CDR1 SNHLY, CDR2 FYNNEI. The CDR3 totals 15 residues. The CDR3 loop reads CASSEALRGNTEAFF. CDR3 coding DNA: TGTGCCAGCAGTGAAGCGCTTCGGGGGAACACTGAAGCTTTCTTT.

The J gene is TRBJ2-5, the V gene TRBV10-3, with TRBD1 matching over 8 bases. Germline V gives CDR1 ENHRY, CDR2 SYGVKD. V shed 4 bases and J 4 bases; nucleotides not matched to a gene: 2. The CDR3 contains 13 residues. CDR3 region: CAISGTGTETQYF. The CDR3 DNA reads TGTGCCATCAGTGGGACAGGGACAGAGACCCAGTACTTC.

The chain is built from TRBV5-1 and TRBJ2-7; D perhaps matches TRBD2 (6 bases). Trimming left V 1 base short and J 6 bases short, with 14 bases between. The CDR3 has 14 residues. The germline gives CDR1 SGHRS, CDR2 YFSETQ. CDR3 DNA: TGCGCCAGCAGCTTGTACCGGGACTTGAGCGAGCAGTACTTC. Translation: CASSLYRDLSEQYF.

The CDR3 region is CSVVAGPNTGELFF. CDR3 nucleotide sequence: TGCAGCGTTGTAGCAGGGCCTAACACCGGGGAGCTGTTTTTT. The gene calls are TRBV29-1 and TRBJ2-2; D may be TRBD1 (5 bases). Per the germline V gene, CDR1 is SQVTM and CDR2 is ANQGSEA. The CDR3 runs 14 residues. Trimming stripped 4 bases from V and 2 bases from J, with 11 bases between.

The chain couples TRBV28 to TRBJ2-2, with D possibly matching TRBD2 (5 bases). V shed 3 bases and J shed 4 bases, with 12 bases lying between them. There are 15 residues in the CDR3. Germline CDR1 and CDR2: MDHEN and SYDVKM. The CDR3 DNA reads TGTGCCAGCAGTTTTAGCGACTTTACCACCGGGGAGCTGTTTTTT. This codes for CASSFSDFTTGELFF.

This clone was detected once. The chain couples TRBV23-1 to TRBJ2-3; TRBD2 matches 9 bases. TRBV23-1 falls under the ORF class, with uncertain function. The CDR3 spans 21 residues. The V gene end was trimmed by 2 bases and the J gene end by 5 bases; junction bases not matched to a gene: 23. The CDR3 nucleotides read TGCGCCAGCAGTCAACCCCCGGGGGTCAGGAGCCTTGTAGCGGGAGTAGATACGCAGTATTTT. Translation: CASSQPPGVRSLVAGVDTQYF.

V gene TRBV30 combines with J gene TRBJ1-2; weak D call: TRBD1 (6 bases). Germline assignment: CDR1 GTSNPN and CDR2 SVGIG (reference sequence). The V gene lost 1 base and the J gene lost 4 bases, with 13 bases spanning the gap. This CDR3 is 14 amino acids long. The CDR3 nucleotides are TGTGCCTGGAGTGGGGGGCCGGAAATCTATGGCTACACCTTC. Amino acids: CAWSGGPEIYGYTF.

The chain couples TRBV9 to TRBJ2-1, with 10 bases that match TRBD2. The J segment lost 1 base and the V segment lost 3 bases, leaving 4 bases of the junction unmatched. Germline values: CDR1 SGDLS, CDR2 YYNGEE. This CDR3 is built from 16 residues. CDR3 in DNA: TGTGCCAGCAGCGCCACTAGCGGGACATCCTACAATGAGCAGTTCTTC. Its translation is CASSATSGTSYNEQFF.

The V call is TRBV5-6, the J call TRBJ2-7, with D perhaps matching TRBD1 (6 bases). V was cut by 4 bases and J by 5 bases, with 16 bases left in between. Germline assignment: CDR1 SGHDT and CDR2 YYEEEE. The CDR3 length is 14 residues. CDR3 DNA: TGTGCCAGCAGCCTGGGGGCCGGTCTTGACGAGCAGTACTTC. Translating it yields CASSLGAGLDEQYF.

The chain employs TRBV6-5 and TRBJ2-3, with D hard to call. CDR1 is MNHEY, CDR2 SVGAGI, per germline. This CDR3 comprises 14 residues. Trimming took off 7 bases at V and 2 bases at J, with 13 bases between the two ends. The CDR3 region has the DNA TGTGCCAGCACCGGGTCCCCGGTCACAGATACGCAGTATTTT. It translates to CASTGSPVTDTQYF.

CDR3 in amino acids: CSRGLAGPGVNTGELFF. As DNA, the CDR3 is TGCAGCCGGGGACTAGCGGGACCCGGGGTTAACACCGGGGAGCTGTTTTTT. This chain links TRBV29-1 with TRBJ2-2, with 13 bases that match TRBD2. Trimming cost V 8 bases and J 2 bases; bases outside gene matches: 11. CDR1 SQVTM and CDR2 ANQGSEA come from the germline V gene. The CDR3 runs 17 residues.

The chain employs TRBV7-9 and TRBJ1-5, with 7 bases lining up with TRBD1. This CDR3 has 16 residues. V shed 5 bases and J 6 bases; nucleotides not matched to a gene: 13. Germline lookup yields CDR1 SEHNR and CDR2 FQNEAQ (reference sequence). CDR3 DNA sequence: TGTGCCAGCAGCCCCGGTCTCGGGACAGCCTTTCAGCCCCAGCATTTT. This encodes CASSPGLGTAFQPQHF.

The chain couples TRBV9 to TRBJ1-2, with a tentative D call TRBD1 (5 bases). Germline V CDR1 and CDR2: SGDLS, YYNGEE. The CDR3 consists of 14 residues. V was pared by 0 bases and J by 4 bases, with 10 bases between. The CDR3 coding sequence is TGTGCCAGCAGCGTAGGGGCAGGGTCCTATGGCTACACCTTC. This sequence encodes CASSVGAGSYGYTF.

CDR3 DNA: TGTGCCAGCAGTGCCGAGAGGCGGCAGTTCTTC. Its translation is CASSAERRQFF. The chain has TRBV6-1 and TRBJ2-1, with no clear D. With 4 bases removed from V and 12 bases from J, the gap between germline ends came to 10 bases. This CDR3 has 11 residues. CDR1 and CDR2 from the germline V gene are MNHNS and SASEGT.

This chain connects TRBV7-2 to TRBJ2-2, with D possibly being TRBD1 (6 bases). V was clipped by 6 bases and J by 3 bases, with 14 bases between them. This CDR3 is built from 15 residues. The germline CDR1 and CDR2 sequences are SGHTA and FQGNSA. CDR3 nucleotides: TGTGCCAGCAGAAATCGGACAGCCTACACCGGGGAGCTGTTTTTT. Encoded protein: CASRNRTAYTGELFF.

The DNA for the CDR3 is TGCGCCAGCGCGTCCGGGACAGGGGGCATAGGCTCCTACAATGAGCAGTTCTTC. Amino acid sequence: CASASGTGGIGSYNEQFF. The chain recombines TRBV5-1 with TRBJ2-1; 12 positions agree with TRBD1. The CDR3 runs 18 residues. In germline, CDR1 is SGHRS, CDR2 YFSETQ. After removal of 7 bases from V and 0 bases from J, the junction contained 11 bases not matched to a gene.

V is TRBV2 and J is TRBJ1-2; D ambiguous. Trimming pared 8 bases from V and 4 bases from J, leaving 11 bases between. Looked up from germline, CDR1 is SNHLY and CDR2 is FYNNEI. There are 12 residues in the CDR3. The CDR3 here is CASYPAVYGYTF. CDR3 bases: TGTGCCAGCTACCCCGCGGTCTATGGCTACACCTTC. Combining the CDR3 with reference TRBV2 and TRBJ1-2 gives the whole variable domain EPEVTQTPSHQVTQMGQEVILRCVPISNHLYFYWYRQILGQKVEFLVSFYNNEISEKSEIFDDQFSVERPDGSNFTLKIRSTKLEDSAMYFCASYPAVYGYTFGSGTRLTVV.

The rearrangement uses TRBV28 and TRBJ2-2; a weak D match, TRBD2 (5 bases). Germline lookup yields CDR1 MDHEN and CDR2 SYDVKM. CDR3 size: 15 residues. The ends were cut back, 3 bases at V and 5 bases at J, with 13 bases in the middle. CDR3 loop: CASSFTIGETGELFF. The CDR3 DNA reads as TGTGCCAGCAGTTTCACCATCGGGGAAACCGGGGAGCTGTTTTTT.

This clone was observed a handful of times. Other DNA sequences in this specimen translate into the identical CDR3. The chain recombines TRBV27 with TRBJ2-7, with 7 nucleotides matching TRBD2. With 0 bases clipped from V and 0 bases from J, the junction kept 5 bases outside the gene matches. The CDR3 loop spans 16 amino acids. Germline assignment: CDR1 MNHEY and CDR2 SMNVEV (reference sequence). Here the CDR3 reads CASSLSSGRSSYEQYF. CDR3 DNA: TGTGCCAGCAGTTTATCTAGCGGGCGCTCCTCCTACGAGCAGTACTTC.

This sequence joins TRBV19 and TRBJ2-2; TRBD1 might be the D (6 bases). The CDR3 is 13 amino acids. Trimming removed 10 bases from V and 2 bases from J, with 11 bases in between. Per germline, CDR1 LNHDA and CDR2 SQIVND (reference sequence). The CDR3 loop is CAILGHNTGELFF. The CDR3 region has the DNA TGTGCCATCCTGGGACACAACACCGGGGAGCTGTTTTTT.

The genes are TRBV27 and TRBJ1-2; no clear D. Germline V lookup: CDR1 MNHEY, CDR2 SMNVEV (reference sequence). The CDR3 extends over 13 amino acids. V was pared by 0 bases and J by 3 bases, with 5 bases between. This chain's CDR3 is CASSLSGDYGYTF. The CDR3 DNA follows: TGTGCCAGCAGTTTATCGGGAGACTATGGCTACACCTTC.